Reported below is one TCR beta chain. What it binds is unknown. The CDR3 sequence is 16 residues long. Germline trimming cut 1 base from V and 2 bases from J; bases unmatched to any gene: 6. CDR1 and CDR2 (germline): MGHRA, YSYEKL. Every isolated RNA sample was fully reverse transcribed, so sequencing captured expressed TCRB transcripts. Produced via immunoSEQ multiplex PCR; TCRdb's table is partial and in-frame only. In the table there are around 690,000 clones, around 12% of which are singletons. On average, the one heparinised blood draw given by each donor was 90 to 150 mL. Sorting produced populations that all topped 95% purity. This entry is derived from a study of beta chain features in type 1 diabetes. The study's findings and limits: More deletions and fewer insertions at VDJ junctions were found in patients with type 1 diabetes. Type 1 diabetes patients had moderately but significantly shorter TCRB CDR3s in all four CD4+ subsets.

The chain couples TRBV4-1 to TRBJ2-3, with 7 bases lining up with TRBD2. Source material: naive CD4+ T cells from blood. The receptor comes from a man aged 25-45 years with type 1 diabetes. CDR3 protein: CASSQVLGTTTDTQYF. In DNA, the CDR3 is TGCGCCAGCAGCCAAGTCCTCGGGACTACCACAGATACGCAGTATTTT.